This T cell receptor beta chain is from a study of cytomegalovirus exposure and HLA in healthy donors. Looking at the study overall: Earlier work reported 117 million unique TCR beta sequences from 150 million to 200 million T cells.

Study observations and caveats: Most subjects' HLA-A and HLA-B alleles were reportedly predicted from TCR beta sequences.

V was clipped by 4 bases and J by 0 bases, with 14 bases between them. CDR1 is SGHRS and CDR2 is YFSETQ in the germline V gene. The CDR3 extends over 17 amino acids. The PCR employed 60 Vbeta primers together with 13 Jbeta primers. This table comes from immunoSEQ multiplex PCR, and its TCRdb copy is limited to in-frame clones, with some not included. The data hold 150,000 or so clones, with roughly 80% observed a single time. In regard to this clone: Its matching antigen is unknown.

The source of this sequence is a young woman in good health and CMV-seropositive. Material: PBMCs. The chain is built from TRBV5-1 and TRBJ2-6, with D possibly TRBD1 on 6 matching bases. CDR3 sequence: CASSLPTGPSGANVLTF. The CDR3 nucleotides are TGCGCCAGCAGCCTACCTACAGGGCCCTCTGGGGCCAACGTCCTGACTTTC.